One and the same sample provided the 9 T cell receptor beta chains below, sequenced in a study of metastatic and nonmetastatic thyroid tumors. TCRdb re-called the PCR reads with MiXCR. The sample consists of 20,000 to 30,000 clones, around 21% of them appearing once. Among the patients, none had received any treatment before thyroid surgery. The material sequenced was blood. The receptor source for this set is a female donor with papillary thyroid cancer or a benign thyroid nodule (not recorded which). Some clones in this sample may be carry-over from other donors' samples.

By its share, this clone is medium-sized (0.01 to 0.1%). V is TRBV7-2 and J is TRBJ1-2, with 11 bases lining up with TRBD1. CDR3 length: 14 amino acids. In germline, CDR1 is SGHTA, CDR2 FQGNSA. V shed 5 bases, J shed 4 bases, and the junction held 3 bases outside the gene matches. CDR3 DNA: TGTGCCAGCAGCCCCGGACAGGGGGCCTATGGCTACACCTTC. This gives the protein CASSPGQGAYGYTF.

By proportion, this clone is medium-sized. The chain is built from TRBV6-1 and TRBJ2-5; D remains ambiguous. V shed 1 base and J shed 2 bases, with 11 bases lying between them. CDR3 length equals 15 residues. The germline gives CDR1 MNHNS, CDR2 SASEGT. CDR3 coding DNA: TGTGCCAGCAGTGAAGGTACTGGACCTCAAGAGACCCAGTACTTC. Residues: CASSEGTGPQETQYF.

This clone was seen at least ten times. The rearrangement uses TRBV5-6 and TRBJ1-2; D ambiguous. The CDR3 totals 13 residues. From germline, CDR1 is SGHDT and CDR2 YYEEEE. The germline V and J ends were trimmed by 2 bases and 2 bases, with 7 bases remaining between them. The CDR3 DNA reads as TGTGCCAGCAGCTTCGGACGGAACTATGGCTACACCTTC. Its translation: CASSFGRNYGYTF.

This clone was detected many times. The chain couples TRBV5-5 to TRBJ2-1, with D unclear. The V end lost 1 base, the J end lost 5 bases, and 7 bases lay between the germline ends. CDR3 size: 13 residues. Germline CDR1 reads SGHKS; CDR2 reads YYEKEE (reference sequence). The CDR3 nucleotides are TGTGCCAGCAGCTTGACGCCAGACAATGAGCAGTTCTTC. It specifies CASSLTPDNEQFF.

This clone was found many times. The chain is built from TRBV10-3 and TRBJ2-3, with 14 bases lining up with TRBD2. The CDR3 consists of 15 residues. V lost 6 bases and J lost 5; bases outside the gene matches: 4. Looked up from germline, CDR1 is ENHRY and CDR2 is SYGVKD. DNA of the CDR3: TGTGCCATCAGCGGGACTAGCGGGGGTAAAGATACGCAGTATTTT. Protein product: CAISGTSGGKDTQYF.

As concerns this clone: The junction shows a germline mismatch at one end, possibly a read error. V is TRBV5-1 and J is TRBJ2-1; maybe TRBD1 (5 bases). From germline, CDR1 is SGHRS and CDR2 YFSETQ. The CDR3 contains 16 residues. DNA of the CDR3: TGCGCCATCAGCACGGAACAGGTTGCTAGGGGCGTTGAGCAGTTCTTC. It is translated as CAISTEQVARGVEQFF.

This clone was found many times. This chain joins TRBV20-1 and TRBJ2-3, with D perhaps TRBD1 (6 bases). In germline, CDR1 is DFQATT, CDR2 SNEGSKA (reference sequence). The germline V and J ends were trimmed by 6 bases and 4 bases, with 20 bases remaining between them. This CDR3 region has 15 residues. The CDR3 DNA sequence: TGCAGTGCGATTCCGGGACACCGAATCTCAGATACGCAGTATTTT. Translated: CSAIPGHRISDTQYF.

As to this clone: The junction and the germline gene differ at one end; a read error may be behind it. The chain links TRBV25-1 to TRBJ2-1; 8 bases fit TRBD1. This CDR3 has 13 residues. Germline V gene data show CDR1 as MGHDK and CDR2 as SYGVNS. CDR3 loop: CASSENSGQGAIF. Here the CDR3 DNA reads TGTGCCAGCAGTGAAAATAGCGGACAGGGAGCGATCTTC.

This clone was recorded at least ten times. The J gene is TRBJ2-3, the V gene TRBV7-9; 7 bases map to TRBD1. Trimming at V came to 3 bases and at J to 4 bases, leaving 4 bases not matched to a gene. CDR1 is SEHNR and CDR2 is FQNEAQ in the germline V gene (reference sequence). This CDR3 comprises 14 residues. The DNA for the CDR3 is TGTGCCAGCAGCTTTCGGCAGGGGGCAGATACGCAGTATTTT. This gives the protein CASSFRQGADTQYF.